Here is one TCR beta chain with its context. The antigen is not known. TCRdb keeps only in-frame clones here, not all; method: immunoSEQ multiplex PCR. The table lists roughly 13,000 clones, approximately 81% of them singletons. CDR1 and CDR2 (germline): SGHTA, FQGNSA. V was clipped by 5 bases and J by 12 bases, with 16 bases between them. The CDR3 consists of 13 residues. This sample was taken from a study of tumor-infiltrating lymphocytes in localized non-small cell lung cancer. Across the study: Some samples were collected after neoadjuvant chemotherapy; smokers, never-smokers and several histologies were included. Resected tumor was paired with non-adjacent uninvolved lung from the same patient.

General study points: T-cell fraction did not differ between immunotypes IM1 and IM2.

The chain joins TRBV7-2 to TRBJ2-2; no definite D call. Source material: uninvolved lung tissue not adjacent to the tumor. The receptor was derived from a human donor with non-small cell lung cancer. As DNA, the CDR3 is TGTGCCAGCAGCCCGATCCCCCGTAGTAAGCTGTTTTTT. This gives the protein CASSPIPRSKLFF.